This TCR beta chain was identified during a study of vaccination effects on CD4 cells after COVID-19. Expansion of antigen-specific CD4+ T cells with viral peptide pools was carried out by the ViraFEST assay before sequencing. With roughly 9 days of culture completed, CD4+ T cells were isolated. BNT162b2 vaccine or mRNA-1273 vaccine was given to participants in two doses. The vaccine recipients had no prior SARS-CoV-2 infection, with negative nucleocapsid antibodies. Supplemented with 8.5 to 10 IU/ml IL-2 and about 10 ug/ml peptides, about 2 million PBMC per well were kept in culture. This clone was detected a few times. The target antigen is unknown. TCRdb keeps only in-frame clones here, not all; method: immunoSEQ multiplex PCR. The sample holds more than 20,000 clones, around 67% seen once. The CDR3 length is 15 residues. Germline V CDR1 and CDR2: MRHNA, SNTAGT. Losses at the gene ends were 3 bases for V and 5 bases for J; bases not matched to a gene: 8.

The J gene is TRBJ1-2, the V gene TRBV6-4, with TRBD1 matching 8 bases. The TCR comes from a human donor who received a COVID-19 vaccine. Here the sequenced sample was CD4+ T cells from PBMCs cultured with SARS-CoV-2 spike peptides, taken after COVID-19 vaccination. DNA for the CDR3: TGTGCCAGCAGTGAGGCCGGGACAGGAACATATGGCTACACCTTC. Its protein is CASSEAGTGTYGYTF.